These 9 T cell receptor beta chains share one sample of origin, sequenced in a study of T-cell reconstitution after alpha-beta-depleted transplantation in children (dated by TCRdb to 2016 to 2017). The library was built by means of PCR. The run used an Illumina HiSeq 2500. To normalize quantification of the TCRbeta repertoire, the TCR libraries were built with molecular barcoding that relied on unique molecular identifiers. TCRdb reprocessing: public reads trimmed at Q25 with fastp, clones called with MiXCR, in-frame beta chains kept. Entries are consolidated by CDR3 protein sequence, retaining the most common genes and DNA. This sample has hundreds of thousands of distinct CDR3 sequences in its table, and 8% to 11% of those were observed once. The ten largest clones represent less than 4.5% of the sample. Sequenced material: PBMCs from the stem cell graft donor, taken from the stem cell graft. These receptors all stem from a human donor who donated a stem cell graft to a child with acute myeloid leukemia.

The chain links TRBV6-2 or TRBV6-3 to TRBJ2-2; 11 bases line up with TRBD2. This CDR3 comprises 15 residues. Germline V lookup: CDR1 MNHEY, CDR2 SVGEGT. The ends lost 6 bases at V and 6 bases at J; junction bases unmatched: 6. The CDR3 loop reads CASSRLAGNAGELFF. CDR3 nucleotides: TGTGCCAGCAGCCGACTAGCGGGAAACGCCGGGGAGCTGTTTTTT.

V gene TRBV5-1 combines with J gene TRBJ2-1, with 11 bases matching TRBD2. The CDR3 consists of 15 residues. The germline V gene encodes CDR1 SGHRS and CDR2 YFSETQ. V was pared by 9 bases and J by 7 bases, with 12 bases of the junction left unmatched. CDR3 protein: CATSALAGGGNEQFF. In DNA, the CDR3 is TGCGCCACCTCGGCCCTAGCGGGAGGAGGGAATGAGCAGTTCTTC.

This clonotype has ten or more counts. This chain uses TRBV7-3 with TRBJ2-1; TRBD2 might be the D (6 bases). Per the germline V gene, CDR1 is SGHTA and CDR2 is FQGTGA. Trimming removed 1 base at V and 0 bases at J, with 10 bases between. The CDR3 runs 16 residues. The CDR3 reads CASSLISGSSYNEQFF. The CDR3 nucleotides are TGTGCCAGCAGCTTAATTAGCGGTAGCTCCTACAATGAGCAGTTCTTC.

V usage is TRBV10-3 and J usage is TRBJ2-3, with TRBD2 identical over 12 bases. Germline loops: CDR1 ENHRY, CDR2 SYGVKD. This CDR3 comprises 19 residues. Losses at the gene ends were 2 bases for V and 4 bases for J; bases not matched to a gene: 13. In DNA, the CDR3 is TGTGCCATCAGTGAGAGTCTTACTAGCGGGAGGATGATTGCAGATACGCAGTATTTT. Translating it yields CAISESLTSGRMIADTQYF.

This clonotype was detected a few times. The V call is TRBV29-1, the J call TRBJ1-4; 9 nucleotides align to TRBD1. The J segment lost 8 bases and the V segment lost 5 bases, leaving 9 bases of the junction unmatched. The CDR3 contains 14 residues. CDR1 and CDR2 from the germline V gene are SQVTM and ANQGSEA. The CDR3 DNA sequence: TGCAGCGTTTCCACAGGGGGCGCTTTGGAAAAACTGTTTTTT. Protein product: CSVSTGGALEKLFF. Using reference TRBV29-1 and TRBJ1-4 for the parts outside the CDR3, the full variable domain is SAVISQKPSRDICQRGTSLTIQCQVDSQVTMMFWYRQQPGQSLTLIATANQGSEATYESGFVIDKFPISRPNLTFSTLTVSNMSPEDSSIYLCSVSTGGALEKLFFGSGTQLSVL.

This clonotype occurred a few times. The chain has TRBV7-3 and TRBJ2-2; D is undetermined. Germline values: CDR1 SGHTA, CDR2 FQGTGA. There are 15 residues in the CDR3. V lost 0 bases, J lost 6 bases, and 11 bases lay in between. This chain's CDR3 is CASSLTGTEAGELFF. The DNA for the CDR3 is TGTGCCAGCAGCTTAACCGGCACCGAGGCCGGGGAGCTGTTTTTT.

This clonotype was seen more than once but under ten times. This chain joins TRBV7-2 and TRBJ2-3; 13 bases map to TRBD2. This CDR3 has 13 amino acids. V shed 3 bases, J shed 13 bases, and the junction held 4 bases outside the gene matches. The germline V gene encodes CDR1 SGHTA and CDR2 FQGNSA. Here the CDR3 reads CASSFGLAGAKYF. The CDR3 nucleotides read TGTGCCAGCAGCTTCGGACTAGCGGGAGCGAAGTATTTT.

In this sample, this clonotype turned up many times. The rearrangement uses TRBV29-1 and TRBJ2-7; 7 bases match TRBD1. Germline-derived CDR1 and CDR2 are SQVTM and ANQGSEA. The CDR3 extends over 14 amino acids. V was pared by 4 bases and J by 5 bases, with 11 bases of the junction left unmatched. In DNA form, the CDR3 reads TGCAGCGTTGCGGGACAGCAGGCACACAACGAGCAGTACTTC. It encodes CSVAGQQAHNEQYF.

This clonotype was detected many times. The chain combines TRBV7-9 with TRBJ1-6, with a possible D match to TRBD1 (5 bases). CDR3 length: 14 residues. The V end lost 5 bases, the J end lost 5 bases, and 10 bases lay between the germline ends. The germline gives CDR1 SEHNR, CDR2 FQNEAQ (reference sequence). CDR3 DNA sequence: TGTGCCAGCAGCCCCGGGACGGATAATTCACCCCTCCACTTT. The encoded protein is CASSPGTDNSPLHF.